This note documents a single T cell receptor beta chain sequence. The antigen remains unidentified. Amplification used 52 TRBV primers and 13 TRBJ primers. Clones were sequenced by immunoSEQ multiplex PCR, and TCRdb holds only the in-frame ones, with some missing. The data contain under 30,000 clones, 70% to 90% of them seen just once; the ten biggest clones take up approximately 1.2%. The sample originates from a study of regulatory T cells. Study conclusions and caveats: Skewed V and J usage and few unique V-J pairs marked patient repertoires, most in Tregs. In CD3G-deficient patients, conventional CD4+ T cells were enriched for hydrophobic CDR3 residues at positions 6 and 7.

Two CD3G-deficient patients had more severe autoimmunity; all had some. At testing, patients were 2 to 39 years old, with reduced naive and increased memory T-cell proportions. CD4+ cells were sorted into CD25-high CD127-low regulatory cells and CD25-low CD127-high conventional cells. The receptor was isolated from a child under 18 with CD3G deficiency. The sample consisted of conventional CD4+ T cells sorted from blood.

The CDR3 bases are TGCGCCAGCAGCTTTACGATGAACACTGAAGCTTTCTTT. This translates into CASSFTMNTEAFF. The rearrangement joins TRBV5-1 to TRBJ1-1; no firm D call. V was cut by 2 bases and J by 0 bases, with 5 bases left in between. Germline values: CDR1 SGHRS, CDR2 YFSETQ. The CDR3 length is 13 residues.